Following are 10 T cell receptor beta chains from one sample sequenced in a study of cytotoxic CD8 clonotypes in ibrutinib-treated CLL. Sequenced by immunoSEQ multiplex PCR; TCRdb stores in-frame clones only, minus some. The table includes some 130,000 clones, 76% detected once. This material consisted of PBMCs, taken after 24 months of ibrutinib treatment. The receptor set was obtained from a human donor with chronic lymphocytic leukemia.

This chain links TRBV11-2 with TRBJ1-2; a possible D gene is TRBD1 (5 bases). Germline CDR1 and CDR2: SGHAT and FQNNGV. This CDR3 has 12 residues. The V end was cut by 5 bases, the J end by 5 bases, with 9 bases between. This chain's CDR3 is CASSPGGYGYTF. CDR3 in DNA: TGTGCCAGCAGCCCCGGGGGGTATGGCTACACCTTC.

This clone was counted many times. The chain recombines TRBV28 with TRBJ2-3, with D unclear. Germline assignment: CDR1 MDHEN and CDR2 SYDVKM. V shed 6 bases and J shed 1 base, with 26 bases lying between them. This CDR3 contains 19 residues. CDR3 bases: TGTGCCAGCAGCACCTGGGTCACGGGCCAAGGTAGGGGCACAGATACGCAGTATTTT. This translates into CASSTWVTGQGRGTDTQYF.

This rearrangement joins TRBV5-6 to TRBJ1-1; tentative D call: TRBD1 (5 bases). The germline gives CDR1 SGHDT, CDR2 YYEEEE. Trimming took 4 bases from V and 8 from J, leaving 21 bases between them. This CDR3 has 15 residues. CDR3 in DNA: TGTGCCAGCAGCCCGGGACCCACCCACCCAGAAGAAGCTTTCTTT. It codes for CASSPGPTHPEEAFF.

V usage is TRBV5-1 and J usage is TRBJ1-1; no clear D gene. Germline V gene lookup returns CDR1 SGHRS and CDR2 YFSETQ. The length of the CDR3 is 14 residues. V gave up 2 bases and J gave up 1 base, with 9 bases separating them. DNA of the CDR3: TGCGCCAGCAGCTTATGGGGAGGGAACACTGAAGCTTTCTTT. Translation: CASSLWGGNTEAFF.

V gene TRBV7-8 combines with J gene TRBJ2-7, with TRBD1 identical over 8 bases. The V gene end was trimmed by 5 bases and the J gene end by 2 bases; junction bases not matched to a gene: 5. There are 14 residues in the CDR3. Germline lookup yields CDR1 SGHVS and CDR2 FQNEAQ. As DNA, the CDR3 is TGTGCCAGCAGCCCGGGACAGGCCCCCTACGAGCAGTACTTC. Protein: CASSPGQAPYEQYF. Using reference TRBV7-8 and TRBJ2-7 for the parts outside the CDR3, the full variable domain is GAGVSQSPRYKVAKRGQDVALRCDPISGHVSLFWYQQALGQGPEFLTYFQNEAQLDKSGLPSDRFFAERPEGSVSTLKIQRTQQEDSAVYLCASSPGQAPYEQYFGPGTRLTVT.

This clone was observed once. The rearrangement joins TRBV5-1 to TRBJ1-4; D call uncertain. The CDR3 loop spans 16 amino acids. Germline V gene sequence: CDR1 SGHRS, CDR2 YFSETQ. V was shortened by 0 bases and J by 7 bases, with 16 bases between the two germline ends. Here the CDR3 reads CASSLAPTEPGEKLFF. In DNA form, the CDR3 reads TGCGCCAGCAGCTTGGCTCCCACCGAACCGGGTGAAAAACTGTTTTTT.

The V call is TRBV4-2, the J call TRBJ2-3; D gene unclear. The CDR3 is made up of 14 amino acids. Germline V gene lookup returns CDR1 LGHNA and CDR2 YNFKEQ. V gave up 5 bases and J gave up 6 bases, with 15 bases separating them. This CDR3 reads CASSMERLADTQYF. CDR3 bases: TGTGCCAGCAGCATGGAGAGGTTGGCGGATACGCAGTATTTT.

The chain combines TRBV28 with TRBJ1-4; D may be TRBD1 (6 bases). Germline CDR1 reads MDHEN; CDR2 reads SYDVKM. This CDR3 has 13 residues. Trimming stripped 5 bases from V and 10 bases from J, with 14 bases between. CDR3 amino acids: CASSPRGAGKLFF. CDR3 DNA: TGTGCCAGCAGTCCCCGGGGGGCGGGAAAACTGTTTTTT. Full variable domain (remainder filled in from reference TRBV28 and TRBJ1-4): DVKVTQSSRYLVKRTGEKVFLECVQDMDHENMFWYRQDPGLGLRLIYFSYDVKMKEKGDIPEGYSVSREKKERFSLILESASTNQTSMYLCASSPRGAGKLFFGSGTQLSVL.

The CDR3 is CASSMLAGRSYEQYF. In DNA, the CDR3 is TGTGCCAGTAGTATGCTGGCAGGGCGGTCCTACGAGCAGTACTTC. The rearrangement links TRBV19 to TRBJ2-7; tentatively, D is TRBD1 (5 bases). Trimming removed 3 bases from V and 1 base from J, with 13 bases in between. Germline CDR1 is LNHDA and CDR2 is SQIVND (reference sequence). The CDR3 spans 15 residues.

The rearrangement joins TRBV5-6 to TRBJ2-7; the D gene is possibly TRBD2 (5 bases). The CDR3 length is 12 residues. The germline V and J ends were trimmed by 3 bases and 3 bases, with 7 bases remaining between them. The germline V gene encodes CDR1 SGHDT and CDR2 YYEEEE. The CDR3 region is CASSSGIYEQYF. DNA of the CDR3: TGTGCCAGCAGCTCCGGGATCTACGAGCAGTACTTC.